These T cell receptor beta chains were read from a single sample in a study of shared clonotypes between healthy human individuals. The repertoire was sequenced with immunoSEQ multiplex PCR; TCRdb's copy has only in-frame clones and lacks some. The sample holds some 2,500,000 clones, under 95% seen once. The material sequenced was naive CD4+ T cells from PBMCs. All receptors derive from a man aged 18 to 29 in good health. Some clones in this sample may be carry-over from other donors' samples. Each CDR3 is given with its conserved first and last residue. Fields, in order: CDR3 length, D gene, J gene, clone size, V gene, CDR3 DNA, CDR3 protein. The D gene is left open where the match is weak. Size values are once, few and many counts, or a class for expanded clones, and some rows have none.

13,-,TRBJ1-1,-,TRBV7-2,TGTGCCAGCAGTCCAACTAGGGATACTGAAGCTTTCTTT,CASSPTRDTEAFF
16,-,TRBJ2-2,once,TRBV7-2,TGTGCCAGCAGCTCCCCGGGACTTGGGGACACCGGGGAGCTGTTTTTT,CASSSPGLGDTGELFF
13,TRBD1,TRBJ1-1,-,TRBV5-1,TGCGCCAGCAGCTTGGGTGGGACAGGAGAAGCTTTCTTT,CASSLGGTGEAFF
15,TRBD2,TRBJ2-5,-,TRBV28,TGTGCCAGCAGTTCGGAAGGACTAGCGGAAGAGACCCAGTACTTC,CASSSEGLAEETQYF
15,-,TRBJ2-3,-,TRBV7-2,TGTGCCAGCAGCTTCTTAGGGAAGAGCACAGATACGCAGTATTTT,CASSFLGKSTDTQYF
21,TRBD2,TRBJ2-7,-,TRBV27,TGTGCCAGCAGTTTAAGAAGGGCTATTCTCGGGGGGAGCGGGAGTAGTTACGAGCAGTACTTC,CASSLRRAILGGSGSSYEQYF
15,TRBD2,TRBJ2-1,once,TRBV27,TGTGCCAGCAGTTGGACTAGCGGGAGAGTAGGTGAGCAGTTCTTC,CASSWTSGRVGEQFF
14,TRBD2,TRBJ2-3,-,TRBV28,TGTGCCAGCAGTTTGACAGCGGGACCAGATACGCAGTATTTT,CASSLTAGPDTQYF
15,TRBD1,TRBJ2-1,-,TRBV7-3,TGTGCCAGCAGCTTATTGGGACAGAACTACAATGAGCAGTTCTTC,CASSLLGQNYNEQFF
15,TRBD2,TRBJ2-7,-,TRBV7-3,TGTGCCAGCACATCGCCGCGGGGGACCAACTACGAGCAGTACTTC,CASTSPRGTNYEQYF
13,TRBD1,TRBJ2-3,once,TRBV19,TGTGCCAGTAGTAAACAGGGGGTAGATACGCAGTATTTT,CASSKQGVDTQYF
13,-,TRBJ1-1,once,TRBV28,TGTGCCAGCACCCAACGGGCCCCCTATGAAGCTTTCTTT,CASTQRAPYEAFF
15,TRBD1,TRBJ2-7,-,TRBV10-3,TGTGCCATCAGTGAGTTACAGGGGTTTTCTTACGAGCAGTACTTC,CAISELQGFSYEQYF
16,-,TRBJ2-3,-,TRBV5-4,TGTGCCAGCAGTTCGGGTACCAGGGATAGCACAGATACGCAGTATTTT,CASSSGTRDSTDTQYF
11,-,TRBJ2-7,once,TRBV28,TGTGCCAGCAGAGAGGGGTACGAGCAGTACTTC,CASREGYEQYF
18,-,TRBJ1-3,-,TRBV15,TGTGCCACCAGCAGATCCCGTCCTAGGTCGAACTCTGGAAACACCATATATTTT,CATSRSRPRSNSGNTIYF
15,TRBD1,TRBJ2-2,-,TRBV5-8,TGTGCCAGCAGCCCGGGACAGCATAGGTACGGGGAGCTGTTTTTT,CASSPGQHRYGELFF
13,-,TRBJ2-7,-,TRBV28,TGTGCCAGCAGTTTGCCGGGTCAATACGAGCAGTACTTC,CASSLPGQYEQYF
18,-,TRBJ1-1,-,TRBV21-1,TGTGCCATCCGGAGGCCCGTGGAGTCGGACAGCCAAAACACTGAAGCTTTCTTT,CAIRRPVESDSQNTEAFF
15,-,TRBJ1-4,-,TRBV15,TGTGCCACCAGCAGAGGGGGTGCAACTAATGAAAAACTGTTTTTT,CATSRGGATNEKLFF
16,TRBD2,TRBJ2-7,once,TRBV7-8,TGTGCCAGCAGCTTAGGGGCCGGACTAGCGACGTACGAGCAGTACTTC,CASSLGAGLATYEQYF
17,TRBD1,TRBJ2-3,-,TRBV28,TGTGCCAGCAGTCCGCGTCTAAACAGGGGAGGCACAGATACGCAGTATTTT,CASSPRLNRGGTDTQYF
12,-,TRBJ1-2,-,TRBV5-6,TGTGCCAGCAGCATGGGCGCCTATGGCTACACCTTC,CASSMGAYGYTF
14,TRBD1,TRBJ1-5,-,TRBV6-6,TGTGCCAGCAGCTTCCCGAGGGGGCAGGGGGTCCAGCATTTT,CASSFPRGQGVQHF
18,-,TRBJ2-5,-,TRBV18,TGTGCCAGCTCAATTTCTCCCCACTTACGGACAAAACAAGAGACCCAGTACTTC,CASSISPHLRTKQETQYF
12,-,TRBJ2-3,once,TRBV21-1,TGTGCCAGCAGCAAAGGGGCAGATACGCAGTATTTT,CASSKGADTQYF
15,-,TRBJ1-4,-,TRBV5-1,TGCGCCAGCAGCAGTAGGACAAACGCGCATGAAAAACTGTTTTTT,CASSSRTNAHEKLFF
14,TRBD1,TRBJ2-2,-,TRBV9,TGTGCCAGCAGCAGACAGGGTCCCACCGGGGAGCTGTTTTTT,CASSRQGPTGELFF
16,TRBD1,TRBJ1-3,-,TRBV19,TGTGCCAGTAGGGGTCCGGGACAGGGATCTGGAAACACCATATATTTT,CASRGPGQGSGNTIYF
15,-,TRBJ2-1,-,TRBV2,TGTGCCAGCAATCTACTCCGGGACACAAGCAATGAGCAGTTCTTC,CASNLLRDTSNEQFF
16,-,TRBJ2-2,-,TRBV7-3,TGTGCCAGCAGCCCCCAGGGACTCCTCAACACCGGGGAGCTGTTTTTT,CASSPQGLLNTGELFF
13,-,TRBJ2-5,-,TRBV11-3,TGTGCCAGCAGCGTAACGAGAGGGGAGACCCAGTACTTC,CASSVTRGETQYF
17,-,TRBJ1-5,-,TRBV27,TGTGCCAGCGGGTTCCTTTGGGGTGGACGGAACAATCAGCCCCAGCATTTT,CASGFLWGGRNNQPQHF
14,-,TRBJ1-1,once,TRBV6-5,TGTGCCAGCAGTTACTCGGTAGAGAACACTGAAGCTTTCTTT,CASSYSVENTEAFF
16,-,TRBJ2-5,-,TRBV5-1,TGCGCCAGCAGCAGGGGGGACACCCTGGGCCCAGAGACCCAGTACTTC,CASSRGDTLGPETQYF
15,TRBD1,TRBJ2-5,-,TRBV30,TGTGCCTGGTTCGACAGGGCGAGGCGCCAAGAGACCCAGTACTTC,CAWFDRARRQETQYF
14,TRBD1,TRBJ1-2,-,TRBV28,TGTGCCAGCACCAAACACGACAGGGCCTATGGCTACACCTTC,CASTKHDRAYGYTF
14,-,TRBJ1-5,-,TRBV28,TGTGCCAGCGCCGGCGGAGGGGGAAATCAGCCCCAGCATTTT,CASAGGGGNQPQHF
15,-,TRBJ1-2,-,TRBV27,TGTGCCAGCAGTTTAAATACGGGCAATTTCTATGGCTACACCTTC,CASSLNTGNFYGYTF
14,-,TRBJ2-7,-,TRBV15,TGTGCCACCAGCAGAGGGGGTGACTCCTACGAGCAGTACTTC,CATSRGGDSYEQYF
16,TRBD1,TRBJ2-2,-,TRBV18,TGTGCCAGCTCACCCCCCGACAGGGCTTACACCGGGGAGCTGTTTTTT,CASSPPDRAYTGELFF
14,-,TRBJ2-1,-,TRBV9,TGTGCCAGCAGTACCGGGAGCGGGTACAATGAGCAGTTCTTC,CASSTGSGYNEQFF
14,TRBD2,TRBJ2-1,-,TRBV6-5,TGTGCCAGCAGTTTGAGCGGGAGGGAAGATGAGCAGTTCTTC,CASSLSGREDEQFF
13,-,TRBJ1-2,-,TRBV2,TGTGCCAGCAGGACAGACAGTTTCAATGGCTACACCTTC,CASRTDSFNGYTF
16,-,TRBJ1-3,-,TRBV19,TGTGCCAGTAGTCCCAAGCCCCGGCCGTCCGGAAACACCATATATTTT,CASSPKPRPSGNTIYF
16,TRBD2,TRBJ2-4,-,TRBV30,TGTGCCTGGAGTGTACAGGGTAGCGGGAGAGGAAGCATTCAGTACTTC,CAWSVQGSGRGSIQYF
16,TRBD2,TRBJ2-5,-,TRBV11-2,TGTGCCAGCAGACGCAACCTAGCGGGAGGGCTCGGTACCCAGTACTTC,CASRRNLAGGLGTQYF
13,-,TRBJ1-2,-,TRBV28,TGTGCCAGCACCTACCAGCGGGGTCATGGCTACACCTTC,CASTYQRGHGYTF
14,-,TRBJ2-5,-,TRBV9,TGTGCCAGCAGCCCCGGCCCAGCGCAAGAGACCCAGTACTTC,CASSPGPAQETQYF
16,-,TRBJ2-7,-,TRBV7-3,TGTGCCAGCAGCTTAGTAGCGGCTACCGGGTCCTACGAGCAGTACTTC,CASSLVAATGSYEQYF
17,-,TRBJ2-1,-,TRBV2,TGTGCCAGCACCGAACCCCGGGGACGTAATCCCCGGAATGAGCAGTTCTTC,CASTEPRGRNPRNEQFF
15,-,TRBJ2-7,once,TRBV5-1,TGCGCCAGCAGCCCAACGCCAGGGAACCCCTACGAGCAGTACTTC,CASSPTPGNPYEQYF
15,TRBD1,TRBJ2-7,-,TRBV6-1,TGTGCCAGCAGTGAAGTCGGGACAGGAATCTACGAGCAGTACTTC,CASSEVGTGIYEQYF
15,-,TRBJ2-1,-,TRBV27,TGTGCCAGCAGCTTACGCTGGGCCTCCTACAATGAGCAGTTCTTC,CASSLRWASYNEQFF
14,-,TRBJ2-3,-,TRBV6-1,TGTGCCAGCAGTGAAGGCGGGACCCGCGATACGCAGTATTTT,CASSEGGTRDTQYF
14,TRBD1,TRBJ2-1,-,TRBV2,TGTGCCAGCAGAGCCGCCGGGACAGGTAGTGAGCAGTTCTTC,CASRAAGTGSEQFF
15,TRBD1,TRBJ2-7,-,TRBV7-2,TGTGCCAGCAGCGGGAGACAGGGGAGCGTCTACGAGCAGTACTTC,CASSGRQGSVYEQYF